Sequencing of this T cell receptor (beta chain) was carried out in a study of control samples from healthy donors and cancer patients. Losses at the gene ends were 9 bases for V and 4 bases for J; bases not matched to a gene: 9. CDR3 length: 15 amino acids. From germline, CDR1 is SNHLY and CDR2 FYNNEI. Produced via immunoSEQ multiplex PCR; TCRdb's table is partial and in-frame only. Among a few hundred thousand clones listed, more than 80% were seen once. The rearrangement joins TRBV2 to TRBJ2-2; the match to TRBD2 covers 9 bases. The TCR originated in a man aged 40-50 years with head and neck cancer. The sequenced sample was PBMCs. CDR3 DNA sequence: TGTGCCAGTCGGGAGGCAGCGGGAGGCACCGGGGAGCTGTTTTTT. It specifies CASREAAGGTGELFF. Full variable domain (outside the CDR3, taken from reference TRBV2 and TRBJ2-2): EPEVTQTPSHQVTQMGQEVILRCVPISNHLYFYWYRQILGQKVEFLVSFYNNEISEKSEIFDDQFSVERPDGSNFTLKIRSTKLEDSAMYFCASREAAGGTGELFFGEGSRLTVL.